The 20 T cell receptor beta chains listed next were all sequenced from one sample in a study of STAT5B mutations in CD4+ large granular lymphocyte leukemia. Clones were sequenced by immunoSEQ multiplex PCR, and TCRdb holds only the in-frame ones, with some missing. The sample includes tens of thousands of clones, 65% to 85% seen only once; the top ten take 0.35%. The sample consisted of CD4+ T cells from blood buffy coats. The source of these receptors is a human donor in good health.

The chain links TRBV6-6 to TRBJ1-1, with D perhaps TRBD1 (5 bases). The V end lost 7 bases, the J end lost 3 bases, and 6 bases lay between the germline ends. The CDR3 sequence is 11 residues long. Looked up from germline, CDR1 is MNHNY and CDR2 is SVGAGI (reference sequence). CDR3 loop: CASKGDTEAFF. In DNA form, the CDR3 reads TGTGCCAGCAAAGGGGACACTGAAGCTTTCTTT.

This clone showed up just a few times. This chain links TRBV19 with TRBJ1-5; a weak D match, TRBD1 (5 bases). CDR3 length equals 14 residues. Trimming took 3 bases from V and 4 from J, leaving 10 bases between them. CDR1 is LNHDA and CDR2 is SQIVND in the germline V gene (reference sequence). The CDR3 sequence is CASSMSGGNQPQHF. In nucleotides, the CDR3 is TGTGCCAGTAGTATGTCCGGGGGGAATCAGCCCCAGCATTTT.

V and J are TRBV7-2 and TRBJ2-3; no reliable D call. The CDR3 is made up of 14 amino acids. CDR1 is SGHTA and CDR2 is FQGNSA in the germline V gene. The germline V and J ends were trimmed by 1 base and 3 bases, with 8 bases remaining between them. The CDR3 DNA is TGTGCCAGCAGCTTAGTCAGCCCGACAGATACGCAGTATTTT. Translated, it gives CASSLVSPTDTQYF.

This clone was seen just once. DNA of the CDR3: TGCAGCGTCGCAGGACAGGAGAACACTGAAGCTTTCTTT. It encodes CSVAGQENTEAFF. V is TRBV29-1 and J is TRBJ1-1, with 7 bases identical to TRBD1. The CDR3 consists of 13 residues. The J segment lost 1 base and the V segment lost 6 bases, leaving 5 bases of the junction unmatched. In germline, CDR1 is SQVTM, CDR2 ANQGSEA.

This rearrangement joins TRBV5-4 to TRBJ1-5; no clear D gene. The CDR3 runs to 13 residues. V shed 2 bases and J shed 4 bases, with 7 bases lying between them. Germline CDR1 is SGHNT and CDR2 is YYREEE (reference sequence). Here the CDR3 DNA reads TGTGCCAGCAGCTTACATGGTAATCAGCCCCAGCATTTT. This sequence encodes CASSLHGNQPQHF.

The V call is TRBV4-2, the J call TRBJ2-3, with D possibly matching TRBD1 (5 bases). V was clipped by 4 bases and J by 6 bases, with 20 bases between them. CDR3 length: 16 amino acids. Germline loops: CDR1 LGHNA, CDR2 YNFKEQ. The CDR3 here is CASSPQGHSPLDTQYF. In DNA form, the CDR3 reads TGTGCCAGCAGCCCCCAGGGCCACTCACCATTGGATACGCAGTATTTT.

The CDR3 nucleotides read TGTGCCAGCAGCTTAGGGCTAGCGGGAGAAGGCGAGCAGTACTTC. Amino acids: CASSLGLAGEGEQYF. The chain uses TRBV7-6 and TRBJ2-7; 10 nucleotides match TRBD2. CDR1 and CDR2 (germline): SGHVS, FNYEAQ. With 1 base clipped from V and 6 bases from J, the junction kept 6 bases outside the gene matches. The CDR3 extends over 15 amino acids.

The V gene is TRBV4-1, the J gene TRBJ2-7; no clear D. This CDR3 comprises 13 residues. Germline assignment: CDR1 MGHRA and CDR2 YSYEKL. V gave up 6 bases and J gave up 0 bases, with 9 bases separating them. As DNA, the CDR3 is TGCGCCAGCAGTAGAAGCGTCTCCTACGAGCAGTACTTC. This sequence encodes CASSRSVSYEQYF.

The table lists this clone with a few counts. Here the CDR3 DNA reads TGTGCCAGCAGTGAAGTCCCCTCCTACGAGCAGTACTTC. It yields the protein CASSEVPSYEQYF. The rearrangement uses TRBV6-1 and TRBJ2-7; D is uncertain. In germline, CDR1 is MNHNS, CDR2 SASEGT. CDR3 length equals 13 residues. V was cut by 1 base and J by 0 bases, with 4 bases left in between.

This clone was picked up a small number of times. The rearrangement uses TRBV7-9 and TRBJ1-2, with 8 bases lining up with TRBD1. The ends lost 4 bases at V and 6 bases at J; junction bases unmatched: 7. CDR1 is SEHNR, CDR2 FQNEAQ, per germline (reference sequence). The CDR3 covers 14 residues. The CDR3 reads CASSSQGAEDGYTF. DNA of the CDR3: TGTGCCAGCAGCTCGCAGGGGGCGGAGGATGGCTACACCTTC.

V is TRBV5-4 and J is TRBJ1-3, with D maybe TRBD1 (5 bases). Between the trimmed V and J ends, which lost 4 bases and 6 bases, there was a span of 23 bases. CDR3 length equals 17 residues. The germline V gene has CDR1 SGHNT and CDR2 YYREEE (reference sequence). CDR3 DNA: TGTGCCAGCAGCCCAAACCGGGGCAGGGAAAATTTAAACACCATATATTTT. Protein product: CASSPNRGRENLNTIYF. The full variable domain, rest sourced from reference TRBV5-4 and TRBJ1-3, is ETGVTQSPTHLIKTRGQQVTLRCSSQSGHNTVSWYQQALGQGPQFIFQYYREEENGRGNFPPRFSGLQFPNYSSELNVNALELDDSALYLCASSPNRGRENLNTIYFGEGSWLTVV.

The chain employs TRBV9 and TRBJ2-5, with D maybe TRBD2 (7 bases). The DNA end is a closer match to TRBJ2-7, so the J assignment may be wrong. CDR1 and CDR2 from the germline V gene are SGDLS and YYNGEE. The CDR3 runs 13 residues. The CDR3, as DNA: TGTGCCAGCAGCGTAGTGGCGGGGGCCGAGCAGTACTTC. Translated, it gives CASSVVAGAEQYF.

The gene calls are TRBV19 and TRBJ1-2; 9 nucleotides agree with TRBD1. The trim removed 7 bases at V and 4 bases at J, leaving 7 bases unmatched. The V gene's germline CDR1 is LNHDA and CDR2 SQIVND (reference sequence). This CDR3 contains 14 residues. The CDR3 bases are TGTGCCAGTACCGGGACAGGGCAGGGCTATGGCTACACCTTC. As protein: CASTGTGQGYGYTF.

In regard to this clone: At one end the junction does not follow the germline gene, possibly because of a read error. The chain links TRBV2 to TRBJ1-6; D not certain. The CDR3 has 15 residues. Germline V gene sequence: CDR1 SNHLY, CDR2 FYNNEI. The CDR3 loop reads CASRESLSYNSPLHF. In DNA, the CDR3 is TGTGCCAGCCGTGAGTCACTAAGCTATAATTCACCCCTCCACTTT.

The V gene is TRBV9, the J gene TRBJ1-1, with D possibly being TRBD1 (5 bases). Germline CDR1 and CDR2: SGDLS and YYNGEE. V dropped 6 bases and J dropped 6 bases, with 18 bases sitting between them. The CDR3 runs 14 residues. The CDR3 protein is CASTLTEGFAEAFF. CDR3 sequence (DNA): TGTGCCAGCACCCTGACGGAGGGGTTCGCTGAAGCTTTCTTT.

This clone was found once. In nucleotides, the CDR3 is TGCGCCAGCAGCTCAGTAAGGGACACCACTGTTAGCAATCAGCCCCAGCATTTT. It yields the protein CASSSVRDTTVSNQPQHF. This chain links TRBV23-1 with TRBJ1-5; the D gene is possibly TRBD1 (6 bases). TRBV23-1 is identified as an open reading frame with a role that is uncertain. CDR3 length: 18 residues. Trimming shortened V by 6 bases and J by 0 bases, and 21 bases separated the two germline ends.

This clone was seen only a few times. This chain's CDR3 is CASKKGLTGEAFF. The CDR3 nucleotides are TGTGCCAGCAAAAAAGGGCTAACGGGTGAAGCTTTCTTT. The genes are TRBV9 and TRBJ1-1; D not resolved. Germline V lookup: CDR1 SGDLS, CDR2 YYNGEE. Trimming removed 6 bases at V and 7 bases at J, with 16 bases between. The CDR3 consists of 13 residues.

This clone is a singleton in its sample. The rearrangement uses TRBV30 and TRBJ2-3, with D unresolved. The CDR3 has 13 residues. Trimming stripped 3 bases from V and 7 bases from J, with 14 bases between. The germline gives CDR1 GTSNPN, CDR2 SVGIG (reference sequence). In DNA, the CDR3 is TGTGCCTGGAGATACGGTTTCGTGCATACGCAGTATTTT. Its translation: CAWRYGFVHTQYF. The entire variable domain, with the rest obtained from reference TRBV30 and TRBJ2-3, is as follows: SQTIHQWPATLVQPVGSPLSLECTVEGTSNPNLYWYRQAAGRGLQLLFYSVGIGQISSEVPQNLSASRPQDRQFILSSKKLLLSDSGFYLCAWRYGFVHTQYFGPGTRLTVL.

The chain is built from TRBV11-2 and TRBJ2-1, with TRBD2 matching over 11 bases. This CDR3 comprises 13 residues. Per germline, CDR1 SGHAT and CDR2 FQNNGV. The V segment lost 9 bases and the J segment 8 bases; nucleotides outside the gene matches: 6. This chain's CDR3 is CASTLAGGDEQFF. The CDR3 DNA reads TGTGCCAGTACTCTAGCGGGAGGCGATGAGCAGTTCTTC.

The V call is TRBV28, the J call TRBJ1-2; the D gene is possibly TRBD1 (6 bases). From germline, CDR1 is MDHEN and CDR2 SYDVKM. This CDR3 spans 13 amino acids. Between the trimmed V and J ends, which lost 2 bases and 2 bases, there was a span of 6 bases. The CDR3 DNA is TGTGCCAGCAGTTTAACAGGGAACTATGGCTACACCTTC. The encoded protein is CASSLTGNYGYTF.